These 14 T cell receptor beta chains originate from one sample sequenced in a study of blood T cell repertoires in COVID-19 (dated by TCRdb to 2020 to 2021). The protocol used for the library was the immunoSEQ multiplex PCR assay. The source is immuneACCESS, and TCRdb retained only in-frame sequences with V and J called. Part of the clones is not carried over; for the studies checked, unresolved V genes explain less than half of this, and the remainder is unexplained. The sample data list over 85,000 clones, and 85% of these were observed just once. The leading ten clones occupy 35% to 40% of the sample. Sequencing was carried out using peripheral blood. All receptors derive from a man at least 80 years old with acute or convalescent COVID-19.

The table lists this clone with a count of one. This rearrangement joins TRBV28 to TRBJ1-2, with 7 positions matching TRBD1. This CDR3 region has 14 residues. Losses at the gene ends were 3 bases for V and 8 bases for J; bases not matched to a gene: 9. CDR1 and CDR2 from the germline V gene are MDHEN and SYDVKM. CDR3: CASSLLTGAGGYTF. CDR3 coding DNA: TGTGCCAGCAGTTTGCTAACAGGGGCGGGCGGCTACACCTTC.

The chain recombines TRBV5-4 with TRBJ1-2; TRBD1 agrees at 7 bases. The CDR3 contains 15 residues. Unmatched junction bases numbered 14, after V lost 4 bases and J lost 8 bases. Germline values: CDR1 SGHNT, CDR2 YYREEE (reference sequence). The CDR3 DNA follows: TGTGCCAGCAGCCCGCCGCGACAGGGTTCGGGAGGCTACACCTTC. As protein: CASSPPRQGSGGYTF. Full variable domain (outside the CDR3, taken from reference TRBV5-4 and TRBJ1-2): ETGVTQSPTHLIKTRGQQVTLRCSSQSGHNTVSWYQQALGQGPQFIFQYYREEENGRGNFPPRFSGLQFPNYSSELNVNALELDDSALYLCASSPPRQGSGGYTFGSGTRLTVV.

The chain combines TRBV6-5 with TRBJ1-2, with a possible D match to TRBD1 (6 bases). V lost 1 base and J lost 0, with 9 bases in between. The CDR3 has 15 amino acids. Germline CDR1 reads MNHEY; CDR2 reads SVGAGI. CDR3 residues: CASSYLGAANYGYTF. The CDR3 nucleotides are TGTGCCAGCAGTTACTTGGGGGCAGCTAACTATGGCTACACCTTC.

This chain uses TRBV5-1 with TRBJ1-1; 10 bases fit TRBD1. The ends lost 3 bases at V and 4 bases at J; junction bases unmatched: 6. Germline CDR1 and CDR2: SGHRS and YFSETQ. The CDR3 spans 15 residues. CDR3 protein: CASSYTRDRGTEAFF. CDR3 nucleotide sequence: TGCGCCAGCAGCTACACCCGGGACAGGGGCACTGAAGCTTTCTTT. The full variable domain, completed using reference TRBV5-1 and TRBJ1-1, is KAGVTQTPRYLIKTRGQQVTLSCSPISGHRSVSWYQQTPGQGLQFLFEYFSETQRNKGNFPGRFSGRQFSNSRSEMNVSTLELGDSALYLCASSYTRDRGTEAFFGQGTRLTVV.

The V call is TRBV10-1, the J call TRBJ2-5, with D maybe TRBD1 (5 bases). Germline-derived CDR1 and CDR2 are WNHNN and SYGVQD (reference sequence). CDR3 size: 13 residues. Deletions cut 4 bases from V and 0 bases from J, with 6 bases between. In nucleotides, the CDR3 is TGCGCCAGCAGTGCAGGGTACCAAGAGACCCAGTACTTC. Translated: CASSAGYQETQYF.

The rearrangement links TRBV6-5 to TRBJ1-2, with a tentative D call TRBD1 (5 bases). The V gene lost 0 bases and the J gene lost 0 bases, with 8 bases spanning the gap. The CDR3 loop spans 15 amino acids. CDR1 is MNHEY and CDR2 is SVGAGI in the germline V gene. The CDR3 is CASSYSQAANYGYTF. Here the CDR3 DNA reads TGTGCCAGCAGTTACTCACAGGCCGCTAACTATGGCTACACCTTC.

The V gene is TRBV2, the J gene TRBJ2-5; 7 nucleotides align to TRBD2. J gave up 7 bases and V 7 bases, and 15 bases lay outside the gene matches. This CDR3 is 15 amino acids long. Germline V CDR1 and CDR2: SNHLY, FYNNEI. CDR3 sequence: CASTPLSSGIGTQYF. The CDR3 coding sequence is TGTGCCAGCACACCCTTGAGCAGCGGGATAGGGACCCAGTACTTC.

The chain has TRBV11-1 and TRBJ1-6, with 9 bases that match TRBD1. Germline values: CDR1 SGHAT, CDR2 FQDESV (reference sequence). The CDR3 runs to 15 residues. V lost 5 bases and J lost 7; bases outside the gene matches: 6. CDR3 nucleotides: TGTGCCAGCAGCCCACCCGGGACAGGGAATTCACCCCTCCACTTT. Translating it yields CASSPPGTGNSPLHF.

This clone was seen more than once but under ten times. This chain links TRBV30 with TRBJ1-5; D is undetermined. CDR3 length: 14 residues. Germline V CDR1 and CDR2: GTSNPN, SVGIG (reference sequence). With 3 bases removed from V and 4 bases from J, the gap between germline ends came to 13 bases. CDR3: CAWSEGGGNQPQHF. The CDR3 DNA reads TGTGCCTGGAGCGAGGGAGGAGGGAATCAGCCCCAGCATTTT.

This clone was picked up a small number of times. The chain recombines TRBV6-4 with TRBJ2-1; 8 bases line up with TRBD1. Per the germline V gene, CDR1 is MRHNA and CDR2 is SNTAGT. J gave up 2 bases and V 6 bases, and 12 bases lay outside the gene matches. The CDR3 loop spans 17 amino acids. The CDR3 spells CASSPNAGTGAYNEQFF. The CDR3 DNA is TGTGCCAGCAGCCCTAACGCGGGGACAGGAGCCTACAATGAGCAGTTCTTC.

This chain links TRBV18 with TRBJ1-1; D is perhaps TRBD1 (6 bases). Trimming shortened V by 3 bases and J by 2 bases, and 10 bases separated the two germline ends. CDR1 is KGHSH and CDR2 is LQKENI in the germline V gene. This CDR3 spans 14 amino acids. Here the CDR3 DNA reads TGTGCCAGCTCACCCCCTGGGGGCAACACTGAAGCTTTCTTT. This sequence encodes CASSPPGGNTEAFF.

This chain uses TRBV11-3 with TRBJ2-1; 8 bases map to TRBD2. The CDR3 spans 16 residues. From germline, CDR1 is SGHNT and CDR2 YENEEA. The V and J ends lost 3 bases and 4 bases, in that order; junction bases with no gene match: 8. As DNA, the CDR3 is TGTGCCAGCAGCTTCTCCACCGGGAGGGCATACAATGAGCAGTTCTTC. Its protein product is CASSFSTGRAYNEQFF.

This chain connects TRBV19 to TRBJ1-2; D is uncertain. CDR1 and CDR2 (germline): LNHDA, SQIVND (reference sequence). CDR3 length equals 14 residues. Trimming removed 1 base from V and 0 bases from J, with 6 bases in between. CDR3 in DNA: TGTGCCAGTAGTATAGCCGGGGCTAACTATGGCTACACCTTC. Amino acids: CASSIAGANYGYTF.

This clone was counted once. The chain employs TRBV5-5 and TRBJ1-1; D gene ambiguous. The CDR3 length is 15 residues. Trimming removed 4 bases from V and 0 bases from J, with 13 bases in between. Germline CDR1 SGHKS, CDR2 YYEKEE (reference sequence). DNA of the CDR3: TGTGCCAGCAGCCCTCAAGGAGGCATGAACACTGAAGCTTTCTTT. It yields the protein CASSPQGGMNTEAFF. Based on the CDR3 plus reference TRBV5-5 and TRBJ1-1, the full variable domain is DAGVTQSPTHLIKTRGQQVTLRCSPISGHKSVSWYQQVLGQGPQFIFQYYEKEERGRGNFPDRFSARQFPNYSSELNVNALLLGDSALYLCASSPQGGMNTEAFFGQGTRLTVV.